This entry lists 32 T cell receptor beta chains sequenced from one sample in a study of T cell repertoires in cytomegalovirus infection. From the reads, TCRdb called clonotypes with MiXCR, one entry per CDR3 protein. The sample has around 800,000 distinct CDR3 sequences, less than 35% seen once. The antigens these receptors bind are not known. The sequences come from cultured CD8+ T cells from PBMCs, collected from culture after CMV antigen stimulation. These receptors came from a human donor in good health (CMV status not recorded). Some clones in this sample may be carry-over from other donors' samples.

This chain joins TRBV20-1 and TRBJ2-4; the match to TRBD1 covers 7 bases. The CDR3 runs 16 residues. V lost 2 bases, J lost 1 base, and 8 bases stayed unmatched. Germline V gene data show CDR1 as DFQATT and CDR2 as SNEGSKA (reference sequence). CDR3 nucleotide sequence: TGCAGTGCTAGATCCGGACAGGTGTGGGCCAAAAACATTCAGTACTTC. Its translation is CSARSGQVWAKNIQYF.

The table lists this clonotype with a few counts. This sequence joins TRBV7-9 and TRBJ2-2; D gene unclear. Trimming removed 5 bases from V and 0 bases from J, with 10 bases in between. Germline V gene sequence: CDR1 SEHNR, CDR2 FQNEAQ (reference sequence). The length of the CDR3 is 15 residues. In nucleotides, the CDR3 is TGTGCCAGCAGCCACGGACGGCCGAACACCGGGGAGCTGTTTTTT. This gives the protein CASSHGRPNTGELFF.

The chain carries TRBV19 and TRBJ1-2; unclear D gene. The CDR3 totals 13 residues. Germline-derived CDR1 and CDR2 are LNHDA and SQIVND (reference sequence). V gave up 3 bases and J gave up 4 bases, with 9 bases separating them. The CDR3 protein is CASSMRAIYGYTF. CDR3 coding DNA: TGTGCCAGTAGTATGAGAGCTATCTATGGCTACACCTTC.

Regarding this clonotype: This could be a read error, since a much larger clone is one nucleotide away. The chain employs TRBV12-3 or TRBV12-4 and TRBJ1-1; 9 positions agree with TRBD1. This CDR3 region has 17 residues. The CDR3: CASNLGDVQGARTEAFF. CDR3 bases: TGTGCCAGCAATTTAGGGGATGTACAGGGGGCGCGGACTGAAGCTTTCTTT.

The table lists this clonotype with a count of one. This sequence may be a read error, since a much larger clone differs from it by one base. CDR3 DNA: TGTGCCAACAGCTCCGGGACACCTAACTATGGCTACACCTTC. Translated: CANSSGTPNYGYTF. The chain uses TRBV7-9 and TRBJ1-2; TRBD1 might be the D (6 bases). Germline CDR1 and CDR2: SEHNR and FQNEAQ (reference sequence). This CDR3 is built from 14 residues. Variable domain in full (rest from reference TRBV7-9 and TRBJ1-2): DTGVSQNPRHKITKRGQNVTFRCDPISEHNRLYWYRQTLGQGPEFLTYFQNEAQLEKSRLLSDRFSAERPKGSFSTLEIQRTEQGDSAMYLCANSSGTPNYGYTFGSGTRLTVV.

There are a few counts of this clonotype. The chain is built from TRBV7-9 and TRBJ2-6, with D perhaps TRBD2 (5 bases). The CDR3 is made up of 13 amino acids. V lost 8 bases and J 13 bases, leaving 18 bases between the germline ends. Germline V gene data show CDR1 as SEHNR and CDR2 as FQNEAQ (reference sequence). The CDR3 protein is CASPTGESRVLTF. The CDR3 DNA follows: TGTGCCAGCCCCACTGGGGAGTCCAGAGTCCTGACTTTC.

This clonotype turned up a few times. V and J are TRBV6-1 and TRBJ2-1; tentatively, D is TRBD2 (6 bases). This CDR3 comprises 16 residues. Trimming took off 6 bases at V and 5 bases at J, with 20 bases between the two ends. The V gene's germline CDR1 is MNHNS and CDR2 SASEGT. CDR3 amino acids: CASSVSGVMTHNEQFF. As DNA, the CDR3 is TGTGCCAGCAGCGTCTCGGGGGTCATGACACACAATGAGCAGTTCTTC.

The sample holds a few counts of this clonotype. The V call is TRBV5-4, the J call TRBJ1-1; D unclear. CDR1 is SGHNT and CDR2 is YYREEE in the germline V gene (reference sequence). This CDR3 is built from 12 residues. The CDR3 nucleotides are TGTGCTACGAGGGCAGGCAACACTGAAGCTTTCTTT. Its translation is CATRAGNTEAFF. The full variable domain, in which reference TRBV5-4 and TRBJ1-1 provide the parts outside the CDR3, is ETGVTQSPTHLIKTRGQQVTLRCSSQSGHNTVSWYQQALGQGPQFIFQYYREEENGRGNFPPRFSGLQFPNYSSELNVNALELDDSALYLCATRAGNTEAFFGQGTRLTVV.

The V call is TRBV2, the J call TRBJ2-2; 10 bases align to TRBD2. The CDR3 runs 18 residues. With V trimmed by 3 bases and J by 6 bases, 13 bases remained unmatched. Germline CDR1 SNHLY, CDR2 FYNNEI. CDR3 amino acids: CASSDPSQAGGSAGELFF. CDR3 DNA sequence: TGTGCCAGCAGTGATCCAAGTCAAGCGGGGGGGTCGGCCGGGGAGCTGTTTTTT.

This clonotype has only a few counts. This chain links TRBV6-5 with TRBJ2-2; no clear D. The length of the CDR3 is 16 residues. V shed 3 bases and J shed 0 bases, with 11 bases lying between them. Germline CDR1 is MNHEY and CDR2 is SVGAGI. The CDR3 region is CASSYEDGSNTGELFF. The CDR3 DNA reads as TGTGCCAGCAGTTATGAGGACGGATCGAACACCGGGGAGCTGTTTTTT.

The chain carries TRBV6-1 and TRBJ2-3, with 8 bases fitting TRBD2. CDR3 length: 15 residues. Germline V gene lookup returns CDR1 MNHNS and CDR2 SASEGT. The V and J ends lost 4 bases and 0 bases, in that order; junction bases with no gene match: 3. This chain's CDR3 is CASSGSGDSTDTQYF. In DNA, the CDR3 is TGTGCCAGCAGTGGTAGCGGGGATAGCACAGATACGCAGTATTTT.

The CDR3 region is CASIPTGESNSPLHF. CDR3 DNA: TGTGCCAGCATTCCGACAGGGGAGTCGAATTCACCCCTCCACTTT. V gene TRBV27 combines with J gene TRBJ1-6; TRBD1 agrees at 8 bases. The CDR3 has 15 residues. CDR1 and CDR2 from the germline V gene are MNHEY and SMNVEV (reference sequence). The J segment lost 7 bases and the V segment lost 7 bases, leaving 9 bases of the junction unmatched.

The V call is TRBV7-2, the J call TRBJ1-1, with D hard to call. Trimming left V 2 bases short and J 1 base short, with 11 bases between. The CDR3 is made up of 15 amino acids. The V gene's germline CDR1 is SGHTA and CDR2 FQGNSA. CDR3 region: CASSLSRAPNTEAFF. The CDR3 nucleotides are TGTGCCAGCAGCTTAAGTCGAGCTCCGAACACTGAAGCTTTCTTT.

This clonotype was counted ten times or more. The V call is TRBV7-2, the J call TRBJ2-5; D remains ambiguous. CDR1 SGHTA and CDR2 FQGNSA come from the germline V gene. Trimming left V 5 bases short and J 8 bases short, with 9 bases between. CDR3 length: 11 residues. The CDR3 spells CASSPGKTQYF. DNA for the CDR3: TGTGCCAGCAGCCCTGGGAAAACCCAGTACTTC.

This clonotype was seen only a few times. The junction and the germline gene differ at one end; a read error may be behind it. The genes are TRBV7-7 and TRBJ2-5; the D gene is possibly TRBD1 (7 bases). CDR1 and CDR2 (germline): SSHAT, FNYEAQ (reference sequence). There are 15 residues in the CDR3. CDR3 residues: CASSPYRGGQETQYF. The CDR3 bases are TGTGCTAGCAGCCCTTACAGGGGAGGCCAAGAGACCCAGTACTTC.

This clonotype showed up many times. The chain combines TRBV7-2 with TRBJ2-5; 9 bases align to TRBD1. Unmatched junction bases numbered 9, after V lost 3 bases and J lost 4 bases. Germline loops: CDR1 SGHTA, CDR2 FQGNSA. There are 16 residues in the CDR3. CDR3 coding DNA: TGTGCCAGCAGCTTGCCGGGACAGGGATTGGGAGAGACCCAGTACTTC. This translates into CASSLPGQGLGETQYF.

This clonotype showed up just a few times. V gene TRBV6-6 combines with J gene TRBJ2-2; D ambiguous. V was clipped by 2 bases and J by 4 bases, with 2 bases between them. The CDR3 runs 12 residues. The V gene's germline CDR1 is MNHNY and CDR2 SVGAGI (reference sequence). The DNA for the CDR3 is TGTGCCAGCAGTTACGTCACCGGGGAGCTGTTTTTT. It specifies CASSYVTGELFF.

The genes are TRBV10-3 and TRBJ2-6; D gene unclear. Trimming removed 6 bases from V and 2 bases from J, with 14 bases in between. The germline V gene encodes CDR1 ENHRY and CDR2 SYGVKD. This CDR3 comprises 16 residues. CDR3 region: CAISPSSSPGANVLTF. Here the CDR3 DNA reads TGTGCCATCAGCCCGAGCAGCTCTCCTGGGGCCAACGTCCTGACTTTC.

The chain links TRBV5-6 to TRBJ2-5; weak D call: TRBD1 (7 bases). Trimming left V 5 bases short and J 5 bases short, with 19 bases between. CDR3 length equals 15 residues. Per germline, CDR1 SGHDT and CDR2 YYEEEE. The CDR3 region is CASSTIRGVMETQYF. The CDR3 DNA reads TGTGCCAGCAGTACTATCAGGGGGGTGATGGAGACCCAGTACTTC.

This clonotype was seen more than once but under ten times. The CDR3 region is CAISGTSEVVETQYF. CDR3 sequence (DNA): TGTGCCATCAGCGGGACTAGTGAAGTGGTGGAGACCCAGTACTTC. This chain joins TRBV10-3 and TRBJ2-5; the match to TRBD2 covers 8 bases. J was trimmed by 5 bases and V by 6 bases; bases with no gene match: 11. The CDR3 is 15 residues long. Per the germline V gene, CDR1 is ENHRY and CDR2 is SYGVKD.

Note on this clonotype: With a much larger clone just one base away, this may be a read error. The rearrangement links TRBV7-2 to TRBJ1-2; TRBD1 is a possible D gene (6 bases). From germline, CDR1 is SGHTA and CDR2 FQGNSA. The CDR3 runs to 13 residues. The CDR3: CVSIYRVYYGYTF. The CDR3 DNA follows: TGTGTCAGCATCTACAGGGTTTACTATGGCTACACCTTC.

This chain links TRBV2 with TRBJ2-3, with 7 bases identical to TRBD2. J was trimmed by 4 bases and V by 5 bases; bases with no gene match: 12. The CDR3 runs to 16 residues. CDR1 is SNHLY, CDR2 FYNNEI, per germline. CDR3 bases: TGTGCCAGCAGTCCGGGGGACTACCCTGGGGCAGATACGCAGTATTTT. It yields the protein CASSPGDYPGADTQYF.

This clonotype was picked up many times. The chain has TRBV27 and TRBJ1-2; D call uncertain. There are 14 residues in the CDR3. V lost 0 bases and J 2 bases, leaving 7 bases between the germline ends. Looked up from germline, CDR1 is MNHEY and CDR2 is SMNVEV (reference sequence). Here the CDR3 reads CASSLSRANYGYTF. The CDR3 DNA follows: TGTGCCAGCAGTTTATCCCGCGCAAACTATGGCTACACCTTC.

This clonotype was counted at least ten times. The CDR3, as DNA: TGTGCCAGCAGCTCGGTCGGTAGCAGGGACAGGGCCCAGTACTTC. It specifies CASSSVGSRDRAQYF. This chain uses TRBV7-2 with TRBJ2-5; TRBD1 matches at 9 bases. The CDR3 has 15 amino acids. Germline V CDR1 and CDR2: SGHTA, FQGNSA. V lost 4 bases, J lost 9 bases, and 12 bases stayed unmatched.

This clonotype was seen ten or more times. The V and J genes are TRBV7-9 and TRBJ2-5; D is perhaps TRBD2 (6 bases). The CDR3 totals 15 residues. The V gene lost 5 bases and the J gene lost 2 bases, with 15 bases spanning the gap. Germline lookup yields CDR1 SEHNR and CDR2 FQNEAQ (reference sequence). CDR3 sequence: CASSPPSRGQETQYF. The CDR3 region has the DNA TGTGCCAGCAGCCCACCCTCCCGGGGGCAAGAGACCCAGTACTTC.

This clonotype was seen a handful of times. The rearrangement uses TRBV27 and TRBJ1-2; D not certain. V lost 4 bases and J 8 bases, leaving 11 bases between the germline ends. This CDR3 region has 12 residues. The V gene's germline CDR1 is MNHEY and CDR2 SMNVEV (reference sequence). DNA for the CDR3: TGTGCCAGCAGTTCGTCAGTGGGGGGCTACACCTTC. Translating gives CASSSSVGGYTF.

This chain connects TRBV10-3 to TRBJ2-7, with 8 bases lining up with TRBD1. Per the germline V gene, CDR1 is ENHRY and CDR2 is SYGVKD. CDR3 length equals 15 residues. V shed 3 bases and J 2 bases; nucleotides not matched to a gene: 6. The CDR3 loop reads CAISDPPDRAYEQYF. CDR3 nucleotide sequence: TGTGCCATCAGTGACCCCCCGGACAGGGCCTACGAGCAGTACTTC.

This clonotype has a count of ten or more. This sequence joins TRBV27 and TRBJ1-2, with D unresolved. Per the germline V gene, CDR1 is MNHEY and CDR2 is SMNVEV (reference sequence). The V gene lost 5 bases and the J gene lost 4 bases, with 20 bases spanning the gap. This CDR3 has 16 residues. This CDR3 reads CASSPADLRATYGYTF. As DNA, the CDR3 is TGTGCCAGCAGTCCCGCCGACTTACGGGCCACCTATGGCTACACCTTC.

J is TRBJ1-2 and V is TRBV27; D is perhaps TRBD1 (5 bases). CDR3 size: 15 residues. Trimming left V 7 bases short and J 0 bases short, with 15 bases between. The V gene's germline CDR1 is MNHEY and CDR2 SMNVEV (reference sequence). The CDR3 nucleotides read TGTGCCAGCAAAATAGGGGCCCCCACTAACTATGGCTACACCTTC. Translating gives CASKIGAPTNYGYTF.

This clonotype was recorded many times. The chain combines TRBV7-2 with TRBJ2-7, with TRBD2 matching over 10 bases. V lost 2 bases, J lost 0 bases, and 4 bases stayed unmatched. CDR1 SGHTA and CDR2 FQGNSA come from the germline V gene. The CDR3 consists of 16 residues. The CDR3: CASSLSTSGASYEQYF. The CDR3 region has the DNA TGTGCCAGCAGCTTATCAACTAGCGGGGCCTCCTACGAGCAGTACTTC.

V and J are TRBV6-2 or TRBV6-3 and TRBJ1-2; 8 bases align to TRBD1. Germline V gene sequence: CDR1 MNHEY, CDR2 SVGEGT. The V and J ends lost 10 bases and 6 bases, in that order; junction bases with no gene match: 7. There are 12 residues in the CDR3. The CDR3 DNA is TGTGCCATTTCCCCGGACAGGGATGGCTACACCTTC. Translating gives CAISPDRDGYTF.

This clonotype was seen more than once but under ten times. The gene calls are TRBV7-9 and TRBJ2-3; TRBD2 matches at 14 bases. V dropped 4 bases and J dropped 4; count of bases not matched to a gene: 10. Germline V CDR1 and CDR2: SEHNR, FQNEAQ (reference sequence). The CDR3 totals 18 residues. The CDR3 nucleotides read TGTGCCAGCAGCTCGGGACTAGCGGGGGACCTGCAGGCAGATACGCAGTATTTT. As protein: CASSSGLAGDLQADTQYF.